The 29 T cell receptor beta chains listed next were all sequenced from one sample in a study of blood T cell repertoires in COVID-19. The table came from immunoSEQ multiplex PCR; TCRdb's copy has only in-frame clones and leaves some out. The sample shows approximately 150,000 clones, 81% of them seen only once. The sequenced sample was peripheral blood. The source of these receptors is a human donor in a cohort sampled during active COVID-19.

The chain has TRBV28 and TRBJ1-1; no clear D. Germline assignment: CDR1 MDHEN and CDR2 SYDVKM. This CDR3 spans 11 amino acids. The germline V and J ends were trimmed by 3 bases and 8 bases, with 7 bases remaining between them. CDR3 loop: CASSFREEAFF. Written as DNA, the CDR3 is TGTGCCAGCAGTTTCCGGGAAGAAGCTTTCTTT.

The chain carries TRBV4-2 and TRBJ2-7; 9 bases fit TRBD1. The CDR3 is made up of 14 amino acids. Germline-derived CDR1 and CDR2 are LGHNA and YNFKEQ. V lost 2 bases to trimming and J lost 3 bases; unmatched junction nucleotides: 2. CDR3 coding DNA: TGTGCCAGCAGCCAACGGACAGGGGACTACGAGCAGTACTTC. Encoded protein: CASSQRTGDYEQYF.

J is TRBJ2-3 and V is TRBV7-9, with 9 positions matching TRBD1. The CDR3 is 14 amino acids. CDR1 is SEHNR, CDR2 FQNEAQ, per germline (reference sequence). V lost 6 bases, J lost 5 bases, and 6 bases stayed unmatched. CDR3 region: CASSPGQGEDTQYF. The CDR3 region has the DNA TGTGCCAGCAGTCCGGGACAGGGAGAAGATACGCAGTATTTT.

The chain combines TRBV4-2 with TRBJ2-7; 9 bases agree with TRBD2. The V and J ends lost 1 base and 4 bases, in that order; junction bases with no gene match: 14. Germline CDR1 is LGHNA and CDR2 is YNFKEQ. The CDR3 totals 18 residues. The CDR3 protein is CASSQVPVAGGLLYEQYF. CDR3 in DNA: TGTGCCAGCAGCCAAGTTCCTGTCGCGGGAGGGCTCTTATACGAGCAGTACTTC.

This clone has a handful of counts. This chain's CDR3 is CASLKLDRQANGYTF. CDR3 sequence (DNA): TGTGCCAGCTTAAAACTCGACCGACAGGCGAATGGCTACACCTTC. The chain carries TRBV27 and TRBJ1-2, with D perhaps matching TRBD1 (6 bases). Trimming cost V 8 bases and J 6 bases, with 22 bases left between them. The CDR3 consists of 15 residues. From germline, CDR1 is MNHEY and CDR2 SMNVEV (reference sequence).

This clone has a handful of counts. This chain joins TRBV28 and TRBJ1-1; D unresolved. V lost 6 bases and J lost 11, with 19 bases in between. The CDR3 totals 13 residues. Germline CDR1 reads MDHEN; CDR2 reads SYDVKM. CDR3 bases: TGTGCCAGCAGCCCAACGCCGGGGTTCAGGGCTTTCTTT. The encoded protein is CASSPTPGFRAFF. Full variable domain (outside the CDR3, taken from reference TRBV28 and TRBJ1-1): DVKVTQSSRYLVKRTGEKVFLECVQDMDHENMFWYRQDPGLGLRLIYFSYDVKMKEKGDIPEGYSVSREKKERFSLILESASTNQTSMYLCASSPTPGFRAFFGQGTRLTVV.

V is TRBV9 and J is TRBJ2-3, with 10 bases identical to TRBD2. V shed 2 bases, J shed 2 bases, and the junction held 5 bases outside the gene matches. Germline values: CDR1 SGDLS, CDR2 YYNGEE. The CDR3 runs 16 residues. The CDR3 DNA is TGTGCCAGCAGCGTCCAACTAGCGGGATACACAGATACGCAGTATTTT. It is translated as CASSVQLAGYTDTQYF.

V usage is TRBV2 and J usage is TRBJ2-4; 7 nucleotides agree with TRBD1. Germline loops: CDR1 SNHLY, CDR2 FYNNEI. V was clipped by 4 bases and J by 15 bases; unmatched bases: 6. This CDR3 is built from 11 residues. The CDR3 DNA reads as TGTGCCAGCAGTGGGAGAGGGGGCCTGTACTTC. Translated, it gives CASSGRGGLYF.

This chain joins TRBV7-3 and TRBJ2-3; D might be TRBD2 (5 bases). V dropped 5 bases and J dropped 3 bases, with 15 bases sitting between them. The CDR3 is 15 amino acids. Germline loops: CDR1 SGHTA, CDR2 FQGTGA. The CDR3 coding sequence is TGTGCCAGCAGCCCTAAGCGAGGGTGGACAGATACGCAGTATTTT. Translating it yields CASSPKRGWTDTQYF.

The chain links TRBV20-1 to TRBJ2-7; a possible D gene is TRBD1 (6 bases). The V gene lost 5 bases and the J gene lost 6 bases, with 11 bases spanning the gap. There are 11 residues in the CDR3. Germline V gene data show CDR1 as DFQATT and CDR2 as SNEGSKA (reference sequence). This CDR3 is CSALDRREQYF. DNA for the CDR3: TGCAGTGCTTTAGACAGGCGCGAGCAGTACTTC.

This clone was recorded only once. The CDR3 spells CASSLARGYTEAFF. CDR3 coding DNA: TGTGCCAGCAGCTTAGCCCGCGGGTACACTGAAGCTTTCTTT. The rearrangement joins TRBV7-2 to TRBJ1-1; D not certain. Trimming stripped 0 bases from V and 3 bases from J, with 8 bases between. CDR1 and CDR2 (germline): SGHTA, FQGNSA. The CDR3 loop spans 14 amino acids.

The chain has TRBV15 and TRBJ2-5, with D possibly matching TRBD2 (5 bases). This CDR3 has 13 amino acids. From germline, CDR1 is LNHNV and CDR2 YYDKDF (reference sequence). The V gene lost 3 bases and the J gene lost 3 bases, with 8 bases spanning the gap. Here the CDR3 DNA reads TGTGCCACCAGCAGCTGGGAGAAAGAGACCCAGTACTTC. The encoded protein is CATSSWEKETQYF.

V usage is TRBV11-3 and J usage is TRBJ2-7; 7 nucleotides line up with TRBD1. There are 13 residues in the CDR3. Germline CDR1 is SGHNT and CDR2 is YENEEA. V was clipped by 5 bases and J by 3 bases; unmatched bases: 4. CDR3 coding DNA: TGTGCCAGCAGCCGACAGGGTGGCTACGAGCAGTACTTC. It codes for CASSRQGGYEQYF.

The CDR3 protein is CASSSEVTGPSGNTIYF. CDR3 nucleotide sequence: TGCGCCAGCAGCTCTGAGGTAACAGGTCCCTCTGGAAACACCATATATTTT. The rearrangement uses TRBV5-1 and TRBJ1-3, with D perhaps TRBD1 (5 bases). In germline, CDR1 is SGHRS, CDR2 YFSETQ. The length of the CDR3 is 17 residues. Trimming removed 3 bases from V and 0 bases from J, with 16 bases in between. The variable domain in full, with the rest retrieved from reference TRBV5-1 and TRBJ1-3, is KAGVTQTPRYLIKTRGQQVTLSCSPISGHRSVSWYQQTPGQGLQFLFEYFSETQRNKGNFPGRFSGRQFSNSRSEMNVSTLELGDSALYLCASSSEVTGPSGNTIYFGEGSWLTVV.

There are a few counts of this clone. The rearrangement joins TRBV7-9 to TRBJ1-2, with 10 positions matching TRBD1. Germline CDR1 SEHNR, CDR2 FQNEAQ (reference sequence). The CDR3 runs 15 residues. After removal of 5 bases from V and 8 bases from J, the junction contained 11 bases not matched to a gene. The CDR3 region is CASSPYRQGAEGYTF. DNA of the CDR3: TGTGCCAGCAGCCCGTACAGACAGGGGGCGGAGGGCTACACCTTC.

The chain is built from TRBV28 and TRBJ2-7; 8 positions match TRBD1. Germline CDR1 MDHEN, CDR2 SYDVKM. Losses at the gene ends were 6 bases for V and 4 bases for J; bases not matched to a gene: 14. The CDR3 sequence is 16 residues long. CDR3 loop: CASSPLGAQGGYEQYF. The CDR3 DNA sequence: TGTGCCAGCAGCCCTTTAGGGGCACAGGGGGGATACGAGCAGTACTTC.

This clone has only a few counts. V and J are TRBV24-1 and TRBJ2-2, with TRBD1 matching 7 bases. Germline CDR1 KGHDR, CDR2 SFDVKD. The CDR3 is made up of 15 amino acids. After removal of 5 bases from V and 0 bases from J, the junction contained 2 bases not matched to a gene. The CDR3 loop is CATSAGQSNTGELFF. The CDR3 DNA reads TGTGCCACCAGTGCGGGACAGTCGAACACCGGGGAGCTGTTTTTT.

The genes are TRBV18 and TRBJ2-1; D may correspond to TRBD1 or TRBD2 (7 bases each). The V gene lost 6 bases and the J gene lost 4 bases, with 22 bases spanning the gap. CDR3 size: 17 residues. Germline lookup yields CDR1 KGHSH and CDR2 LQKENI. The CDR3 DNA sequence: TGTGCCAGCTCGCCAGGGGGGGAGGAGTGGAGATACAATGAGCAGTTCTTC. It yields the protein CASSPGGEEWRYNEQFF.

CDR3 sequence reads: CATSDLRRTSTNEQFF. The CDR3 DNA sequence: TGTGCCACCAGTGATTTGCGTAGGACTAGCACCAATGAGCAGTTCTTC. The chain recombines TRBV24-1 with TRBJ2-1; 8 positions match TRBD2. The junction had 6 bases not matched to a gene; V was cut back by 0 bases and J by 6 bases. CDR1 is KGHDR and CDR2 is SFDVKD in the germline V gene. This CDR3 is built from 16 residues.

The V gene is TRBV28, the J gene TRBJ1-1; tentative D call: TRBD1 (5 bases). Germline CDR1 reads MDHEN; CDR2 reads SYDVKM. This CDR3 comprises 13 residues. Trimming removed 6 bases at V and 3 bases at J, with 11 bases between. The CDR3 protein is CASRHARDTEAFF. CDR3 bases: TGTGCCAGCAGACACGCCAGGGACACTGAAGCTTTCTTT.

The rearrangement uses TRBV19 and TRBJ1-1, with D perhaps matching TRBD1 (5 bases). V was clipped by 6 bases and J by 1 base, with 9 bases between them. Germline V CDR1 and CDR2: LNHDA, SQIVND (reference sequence). The CDR3 has 13 residues. The CDR3 sequence is CASSRAENTEAFF. The CDR3 DNA sequence: TGTGCCAGTAGCAGGGCAGAGAACACTGAAGCTTTCTTT.

The J gene is TRBJ2-7, the V gene TRBV28; TRBD2 is a possible D gene (7 bases). Germline V gene data show CDR1 as MDHEN and CDR2 as SYDVKM. The CDR3 is 13 amino acids. With 8 bases removed from V and 4 bases from J, the gap between germline ends came to 15 bases. CDR3 amino acids: CASRGGAVYEQYF. The CDR3, as DNA: TGTGCCAGCCGTGGGGGGGCGGTGTACGAGCAGTACTTC.

The chain has TRBV19 and TRBJ1-5; 7 positions agree with TRBD1. Trimming at V came to 1 base and at J to 1 base, leaving 4 bases not matched to a gene. The CDR3 consists of 16 residues. The germline CDR1 and CDR2 sequences are LNHDA and SQIVND (reference sequence). CDR3 in DNA: TGTGCCAGTAGTATAGGTCCAGGGGGGAGCAATCAGCCCCAGCATTTT. Encoded protein: CASSIGPGGSNQPQHF.

V is TRBV5-6 and J is TRBJ1-5, with 8 positions matching TRBD1. The V gene end was trimmed by 2 bases and the J gene end by 4 bases; junction bases not matched to a gene: 5. Germline V CDR1 and CDR2: SGHDT, YYEEEE. There are 15 residues in the CDR3. CDR3 region: CASSFRQGRNQPQHF. The CDR3 coding sequence is TGTGCCAGCAGCTTTCGACAGGGGAGGAATCAGCCCCAGCATTTT.

The rearrangement uses TRBV3-1 (or the pseudogene TRBV3-2) and TRBJ2-7; weak D call: TRBD2 (6 bases). The germline V and J ends were trimmed by 4 bases and 6 bases, with 19 bases remaining between them. The CDR3 has 15 amino acids. The germline gives CDR1 LGHDT, CDR2 YNNKEL (reference sequence). CDR3 in amino acids: CASSLRAGQSREQYF. For the CDR3, the DNA is TGTGCCAGCAGCCTGAGGGCGGGGCAATCGCGCGAGCAGTACTTC.

The gene calls are TRBV27 and TRBJ1-1; 8 positions agree with TRBD1. V was pared by 6 bases and J by 6 bases, with 12 bases of the junction left unmatched. The CDR3 consists of 15 residues. Germline V gene sequence: CDR1 MNHEY, CDR2 SMNVEV (reference sequence). The CDR3 DNA sequence: TGTGCCAGCAGACCCCAGGGGGCAAGGTACCCTGAAGCTTTCTTT. It translates to CASRPQGARYPEAFF.

The chain employs TRBV6-2 or TRBV6-3 and TRBJ2-2; 8 bases match TRBD1. CDR3 length equals 15 residues. Germline V gene sequence: CDR1 MNHEY, CDR2 SVGEGT. V was clipped by 2 bases and J by 7 bases; unmatched bases: 6. This chain's CDR3 is CASSYAGGAGGELFF. CDR3 nucleotide sequence: TGTGCCAGCAGTTACGCAGGGGGCGCCGGCGGGGAGCTGTTTTTT.

V usage is TRBV21-1 and J usage is TRBJ2-6; the D call of TRBD1 is as the table states it, not checked on the DNA. TRBV21-1 is annotated as a pseudogene. CDR3 length: 19 residues. The DNA of the CDR3 is TGTGCCAGCAGCAAACCGACTTCACAACAGGGTTCTGGGGCCAACGTCCTGACTTTC. Translating it yields CASSKPTSQQGSGANVLTF.

This chain uses TRBV9 with TRBJ1-3, with a tentative D call TRBD1 (5 bases). The V end was cut by 4 bases, the J end by 0 bases, with 14 bases between. The germline CDR1 and CDR2 sequences are SGDLS and YYNGEE. CDR3 size: 16 residues. The CDR3 DNA follows: TGTGCCAGCAGCCCCCGGGGGGGACTCTCTGGAAACACCATATATTTT. Protein sequence: CASSPRGGLSGNTIYF.